This T cell receptor beta chain was retrieved from a study of blood T cell repertoires in COVID-19. Study-wide background: COVID-19 samples, acute and convalescent, were from the United States, Italy and Spain. T cells, B-cell-depleted T cells, or PBMCs supplied cDNA or gDNA.

The authors' processing: Quantification of nucleated cells was approximated via reference gene primer amplification. Generated by immunoSEQ multiplex PCR, the TCRdb table keeps only in-frame clones and is missing some. V and J calls and clone size are those listed in that table; D and trimming were worked out from the DNA. This table holds under 300,000 clones, 75% to 90% found once. Participants' own reports of clinical history determined their cohort assignment. The CDR3 covers 17 residues. Germline V gene lookup returns CDR1 SGHVS and CDR2 FQNEAQ. V was pared by 1 base and J by 0 bases, with 8 bases of the junction left unmatched.

Sequencing was done on a sample of PBMCs or T cells enriched from blood (not recorded which). This sequence originates from a woman between 18 and 29 years old who had recovered from COVID-19. V gene TRBV7-8 combines with J gene TRBJ1-2; 7 bases agree with TRBD1. This chain's CDR3 is CASSLDQGGFPNYGYTF. The DNA for the CDR3 is TGTGCCAGCAGCTTAGATCAAGGGGGCTTTCCTAACTATGGCTACACCTTC.